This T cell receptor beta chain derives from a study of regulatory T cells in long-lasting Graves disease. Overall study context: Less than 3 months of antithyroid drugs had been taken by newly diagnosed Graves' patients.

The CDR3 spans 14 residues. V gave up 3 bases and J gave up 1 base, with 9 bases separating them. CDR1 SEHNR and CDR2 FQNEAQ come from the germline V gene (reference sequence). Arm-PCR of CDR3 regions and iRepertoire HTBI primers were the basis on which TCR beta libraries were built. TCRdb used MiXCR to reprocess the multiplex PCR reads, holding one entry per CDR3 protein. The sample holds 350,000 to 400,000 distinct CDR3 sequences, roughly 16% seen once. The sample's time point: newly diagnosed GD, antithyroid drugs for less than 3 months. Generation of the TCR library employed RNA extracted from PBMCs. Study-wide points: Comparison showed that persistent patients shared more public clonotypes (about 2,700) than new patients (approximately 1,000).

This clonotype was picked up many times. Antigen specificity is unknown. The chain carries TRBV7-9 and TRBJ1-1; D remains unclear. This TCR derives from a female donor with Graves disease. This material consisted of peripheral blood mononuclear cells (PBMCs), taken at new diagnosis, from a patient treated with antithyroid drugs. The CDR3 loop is CASSLPPRNTEAFF. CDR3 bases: TGTGCCAGCAGCTTGCCCCCTCGGAACACTGAAGCTTTCTTT.